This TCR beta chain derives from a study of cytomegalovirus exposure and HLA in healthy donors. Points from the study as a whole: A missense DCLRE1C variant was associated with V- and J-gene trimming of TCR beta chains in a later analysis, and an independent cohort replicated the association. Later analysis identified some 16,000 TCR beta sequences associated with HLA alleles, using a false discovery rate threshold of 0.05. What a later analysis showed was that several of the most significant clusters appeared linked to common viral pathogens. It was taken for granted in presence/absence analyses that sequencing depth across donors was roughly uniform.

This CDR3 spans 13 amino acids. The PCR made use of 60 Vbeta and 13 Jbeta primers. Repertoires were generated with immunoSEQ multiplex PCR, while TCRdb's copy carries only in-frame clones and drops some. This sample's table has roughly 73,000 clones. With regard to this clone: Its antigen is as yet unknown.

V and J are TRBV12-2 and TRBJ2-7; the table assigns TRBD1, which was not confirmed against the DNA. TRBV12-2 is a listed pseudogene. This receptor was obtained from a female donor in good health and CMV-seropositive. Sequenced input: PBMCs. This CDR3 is CARRGGQPYEQYF. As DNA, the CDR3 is TGTGCAAGGCGCGGGGGACAACCCTACGAGCAGTACTTC.